A selection of T cell receptor beta chains follows, all from one sample in a study of T cells in Graves' hyperthyroidism and ophthalmopathy. TCRdb itself ran the multiplex PCR reads through MiXCR, one entry per CDR3 protein. The data hold under 350,000 distinct CDR3 sequences, with about 20% observed a single time. Sequenced material: blood. The receptors originated from a woman in her forties or fifties with Graves' hyperthyroidism. The CDR3 runs from the conserved cysteine through the conserved F or W. D genes are given only for firm matches. A row's size may be missing; if present it is once, few, many or a size class.

length | J | V | size | D | CDR3 | DNA
16 | TRBJ1-6 | TRBV3-1 | . | TRBD1 | CASSQAGTGGGSPLHF | TGTGCCAGCAGCCAGGCTGGGACAGGGGGCGGCTCACCCCTCCACTTT
15 | TRBJ2-6 | TRBV3-1 | few | . | CASSQGISGANVLTF | TGTGCCAGCAGCCAAGGTATCTCTGGGGCCAACGTCCTGACTTTC
15 | TRBJ1-2 | TRBV13 | many | . | CASTSGVSLNYGYTF | TGTGCCAGCACCTCCGGAGTATCGTTGAACTATGGCTACACCTTC
13 | TRBJ2-5 | TRBV28 | once | . | CASSFRTQEIQYF | TGTGCCAGCAGTTTCCGGACACAAGAGATCCAGTACTTC
11 | TRBJ2-1 | TRBV5-1 | many | . | CASSVRGEQFF | TGCGCCAGCAGCGTGAGGGGTGAGCAGTTCTTC
14 | TRBJ2-3 | TRBV2 | . | TRBD1 | CASIGTEGADTQYF | TGTGCCAGCATAGGGACAGAGGGAGCGGATACGCAGTATTTT
13 | TRBJ1-1 | TRBV11-2 | many | . | CASSGQYTSEAFF | TGTGCCAGCAGCGGACAGTACACGTCTGAAGCTTTCTTT
15 | TRBJ2-1 | TRBV3-1 | many | TRBD2 | CASSQGGSPRNEQFF | TGTGCCAGCAGCCAGGGCGGGAGTCCCCGCAATGAGCAGTTCTTC
15 | TRBJ1-5 | TRBV5-6 | . | . | CASSPRLESNQPQHF | TGTGCCAGCAGTCCTAGATTAGAAAGCAATCAGCCCCAGCATTTT
12 | TRBJ1-1 | TRBV12-3/TRBV12-4 | many | . | CASSAEGTEAFF | TGTGCCAGCAGTGCCGAGGGCACTGAAGCTTTCTTT
13 | TRBJ1-2 | TRBV11-2 | many | . | CASSPRQNYGYTF | TGTGCCAGCAGCCCAAGGCAGAACTATGGCTACACCTTC
12 | TRBJ2-4 | TRBV6-1 | . | . | CASSPTKNIQYF | TGTGCCAGCAGTCCCACCAAAAACATTCAGTACTTC
16 | TRBJ1-4 | TRBV6-2/TRBV6-3 | once | TRBD1 | CASSPRGGTGVEKLFF | TGTGCCAGCAGCCCCAGGGGGGGGACAGGGGTCGAAAAACTGTTTTTT
16 | TRBJ2-3 | TRBV5-8 | few | . | CASSARGDSSTDTQYF | TGTGCCAGCAGCGCCCGGGGTGACTCTAGCACAGATACGCAGTATTTT
14 | TRBJ1-3 | TRBV12-3/TRBV12-4 | few | . | CASSRMSSGNTIYF | TGTGCCAGCAGCCGCATGTCCTCTGGAAACACCATATATTTT
13 | TRBJ1-2 | TRBV18 | few | . | CASSPFTIYGYTF | TGTGCCAGCTCACCATTTACTATCTATGGCTACACCTTC
16 | TRBJ2-2 | TRBV5-1 | . | . | CASSPAGAVNTGELFF | TGCGCCAGCAGCCCCGCGGGGGCGGTGAACACCGGGGAGCTGTTTTTT
16 | TRBJ1-2 | TRBV3-1 | few | . | CASSQELDRRSYGYTF | TGTGCCAGCAGCCAAGAACTGGACCGTCGATCGTATGGCTACACCTTC
14 | TRBJ2-7 | TRBV5-1 | many | . | CASSWRAESYEQYF | TGCGCCAGCAGCTGGAGGGCAGAATCCTACGAGCAGTACTTC
15 | TRBJ2-5 | TRBV7-3 | . | . | CASSLLASDLETQYF | TGTGCCAGCAGCTTGTTGGCTAGCGACCTTGAGACCCAGTACTTC
13 | TRBJ2-3 | TRBV3-1 | many | . | CASSQALRSTQYF | TGTGCCAGCAGCCAAGCTCTACGGAGTACGCAGTATTTT
15 | TRBJ1-3 | TRBV10-2 | . | . | CASSGDKGPGNTIYF | TGCGCCAGCAGTGGTGATAAGGGGCCCGGAAACACCATATATTTT
12 | TRBJ1-3 | TRBV20-1 | . | . | CSARDGGNTIYF | TGCAGTGCCCGGGACGGTGGAAACACCATATATTTT
13 | TRBJ1-2 | TRBV6-1 | . | TRBD1 | CASSPPGQGNYTF | TGTGCCAGCAGTCCCCCGGGACAGGGGAATTACACCTTC